This TCR beta chain derives from a study of technical replicates of blood from several donors. The CDR3 loop spans 15 amino acids. Germline V gives CDR1 SEHNR, CDR2 FQNEAQ (reference sequence). The ends were cut back, 5 bases at V and 6 bases at J, with 16 bases in the middle. Libraries were prepared by immunoSEQ multiplex PCR; TCRdb keeps only in-frame clonotypes and omits some of them. The data contain roughly 72,000 clones, about 96% of them singletons. The sequencing input was T cells isolated from PBMCs. This sequence was found in a human donor in good health. The rearrangement links TRBV7-9 to TRBJ1-4, with D hard to call. The CDR3 protein is CASSIVGRNHEKLFF. CDR3 in DNA: TGTGCCAGCAGCATCGTGGGGAGGAACCATGAAAAACTGTTTTTT.